This T cell receptor (beta chain) was recorded in a study of blood T cell repertoires in COVID-19. Turning to the study itself: The United States, Italy and Spain were the sources of the acute and convalescent COVID-19 samples. T cells, B-cell-depleted T cells, or PBMCs provided the cDNA or gDNA that served as material.

The germline V gene encodes CDR1 SGHNT and CDR2 YENEEA. V lost 5 bases and J lost 5; bases outside the gene matches: 14. The CDR3 sequence is 17 residues long. In the authors' workflow: Amplifying reference gene primers gave estimates of nucleated cell counts. Data came from immunoSEQ multiplex PCR; TCRdb stores just in-frame clones and leaves some out. V and J calls and clone size come straight from that table; D and trimming were deduced from the DNA. The repertoire holds 140,000 or so clones, with approximately 90% as singletons. This receptor was taken from a woman aged 50 to 60 with acute or convalescent COVID-19. This chain uses TRBV11-3 with TRBJ2-3, with 9 positions matching TRBD2. Sequencing input: peripheral blood. The CDR3 sequence is CASSPNLAGTHGDTQYF. The CDR3 nucleotides read TGTGCCAGCAGCCCCAACCTAGCGGGGACCCACGGAGATACGCAGTATTTT.